This T cell receptor (beta chain) derives from a study of T cell repertoires in cytomegalovirus infection. Overall study: Shared public TCR beta signatures pointed to both CMV infection and a matching HLA type.

The study's findings and limits: In two of eight donors, the top clonotype was HLA-C-restricted CMV-specific. Cumulative frequency of public TCR beta families picked out carriers of CMV plus the relevant HLA.

Germline lookup yields CDR1 MNHEY and CDR2 SMNVEV (reference sequence). CDR3 length equals 13 residues. TCRdb redid the calling of the reads with MiXCR, one entry per CDR3 protein. The repertoire holds around 900,000 distinct CDR3 sequences, with around 30% as singletons. Notes on this clonotype: Its antigen is currently unknown. A junction end diverges from the germline sequence, so it may reflect a read error.

The genes are TRBV27 and TRBJ2-7; D gene ambiguous. The starting material was cultured CD8+ T cells from PBMCs, obtained from culture after CMV antigen stimulation. This clonotype was obtained from a human donor in good health (CMV status not recorded). Some clones in this sample may be carry-over from other donors' samples. The CDR3 reads CASKPVEVDEQYF. Written as DNA, the CDR3 is TGTGCCAGCAAGCCGGTCGAGGTGGACGAACAGTACTTC.